Here is one T cell receptor (beta chain) with its context. This clonotype occurred many times. Its antigen has not been determined. No per-base quality is available; no much larger clone lies one base away. The data derive from a study of early T cells in non-severe SARS-CoV-2 infection (dated by TCRdb to about 2021). For the study in its entirety: Because TCR sequencing was done on bulk RNA from unsorted whole blood, the alpha and beta chains could not be paired. What the authors observed across the whole study: VDJdb matching was skewed toward anti-spike CD8 responses and likely underestimated virus-specific expansions, missing private and CD4 specificities.

Set within a cohort of healthcare workers in London, UK, this nested case-control study involved weekly PCR testing of nasopharyngeal swabs along with blood sampling. Healthcare workers were enrolled in the week of the UK lockdown, from 23 to 31 March 2020, and were followed every week for up to roughly 15 weeks. Library method: 5' RACE. The listed sequencing device is NextSeq 500. To correct for sequencing error and PCR bias, the TCR library protocol tagged individual cDNA molecules with unique molecular identifiers. Both TCR alpha and beta chains were sequenced, and tight co-correlation was observed between alpha and beta sequence abundances in each sample. The source study handled its data this way. Decombinator V4 was used to annotate TCR sequences for V gene, J gene and CDR3. TCRs were defined as expanded if a significant change between any two time points was detected under a Poisson model with p below 0.0001. TCR abundances were normalised to the total number of TCRs sequenced per sample and were expressed as counts per million. VDJdb, accessed on 1 November 2021, was searched for TCRs annotated for CMV, EBV and SARS-CoV-2, and TCRs annotated for more than one antigen were excluded. TCRdb cleaned the public reads at Q25 with fastp, built clones with MiXCR and kept in-frame beta chains. Rows are unified per CDR3 protein, each entry keeping the most common DNA and genes. TCRdb, rather than the study authors, made the V and J calls. Across this sample there are 53,000 or so distinct CDR3 sequences, with 8.5% to 10% seen only once. The ten largest clonotypes hold 8% to 10% of the sample.

The sequenced sample was whole blood. The origin of this receptor is an adult who was a healthcare worker with PCR-confirmed SARS-CoV-2 infection or an uninfected control (not recorded which).

This receptor carries the CDR3 CASSLAGSERSEAFF. The nucleotides read TGCGCCAGCAGCTTGGCCGGGTCGGAGCGGTCTGAAGCTTTCTTT. The chain links TRBV5-1 with TRBJ1-1; the D segment cannot be called with confidence. V is shortened by 0 bases, J by 6 bases, and the region joining them spans 15 bases. The CDR3 contains 15 residues, cysteine and phenylalanine counted. Only the CDR3 region is kept as DNA, spanning 45 bases read in frame from base 1. The germline V gene supplies CDR1 SGHRS and CDR2 YFSETQ.